A single TCR beta chain is shown here with its context. Its target is not known. A quantitative 5'-RACE method, one with molecular barcodes, was used to make TCR beta libraries. From the 5' RACE reads, TCRdb called clonotypes with MiXCR, one entry per CDR3 protein. Among approximately 250,000 distinct CDR3 sequences listed, approximately 24% were seen once. With 1 base removed from V and 6 bases from J, the gap between germline ends came to 13 bases. The CDR3 sequence is 13 residues long. CDR1 and CDR2 (germline): SQVTM, ANQGSEA. This sample was taken from a study of CD8 T cells in ankylosing spondylitis. Study results and limitations: Disease-linked clones, CD8+, were relatively rare in peripheral blood. Blood of patients with ankylosing spondylitis appeared to be characterized by a TCR beta motif of about 8 highly homologous variants.

Sequenced: blood, either unsorted or a sorted T cell fraction (not recorded which). The V call is TRBV29-1, the J call TRBJ2-7; D possibly corresponds to TRBD1 (5 bases). The source is a male donor with ankylosing spondylitis or in good health (not recorded which). DNA for the CDR3: TGCAGCGTTGAAGTTTCCAGGGCTGGCGAGCAGTACTTC. It specifies CSVEVSRAGEQYF.